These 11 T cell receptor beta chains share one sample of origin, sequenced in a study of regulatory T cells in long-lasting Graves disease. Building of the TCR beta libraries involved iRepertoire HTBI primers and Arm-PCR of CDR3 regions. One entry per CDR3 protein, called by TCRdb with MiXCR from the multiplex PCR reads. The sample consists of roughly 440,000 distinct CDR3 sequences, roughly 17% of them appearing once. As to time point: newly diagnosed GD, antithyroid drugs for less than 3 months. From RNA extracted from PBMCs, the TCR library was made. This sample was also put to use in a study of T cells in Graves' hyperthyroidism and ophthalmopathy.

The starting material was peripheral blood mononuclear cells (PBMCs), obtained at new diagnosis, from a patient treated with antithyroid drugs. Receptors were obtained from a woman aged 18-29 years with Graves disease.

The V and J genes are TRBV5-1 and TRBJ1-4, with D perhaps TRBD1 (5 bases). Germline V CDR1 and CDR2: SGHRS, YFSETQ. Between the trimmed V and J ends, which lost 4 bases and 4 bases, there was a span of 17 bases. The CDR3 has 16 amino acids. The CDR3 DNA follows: TGCGCCAGCAGCGAAGACGTAGGGAGGGGTAATGAAAAACTGTTTTTT. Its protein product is CASSEDVGRGNEKLFF.

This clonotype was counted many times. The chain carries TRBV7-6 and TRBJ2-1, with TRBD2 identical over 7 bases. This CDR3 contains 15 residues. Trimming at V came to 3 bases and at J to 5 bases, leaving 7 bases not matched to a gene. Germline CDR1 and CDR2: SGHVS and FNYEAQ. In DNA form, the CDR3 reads TGTGCCAGCAGCTTCCCCCCTCTAGCGGACAATGAGCAGTTCTTC. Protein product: CASSFPPLADNEQFF. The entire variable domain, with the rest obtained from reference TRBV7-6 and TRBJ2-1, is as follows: GAGVSQSPRYKVTKRGQDVALRCDPISGHVSLYWYRQALGQGPEFLTYFNYEAQQDKSGLPNDRFSAERPEGSISTLTIQRTEQRDSAMYRCASSFPPLADNEQFFGPGTRLTVL.

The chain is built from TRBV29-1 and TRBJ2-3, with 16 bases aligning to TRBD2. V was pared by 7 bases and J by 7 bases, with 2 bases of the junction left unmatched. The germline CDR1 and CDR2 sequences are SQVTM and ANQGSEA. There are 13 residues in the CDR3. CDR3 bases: TGCAGCGCGGGACTAGCGGGAGGGAATACGCAGTATTTT. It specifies CSAGLAGGNTQYF.

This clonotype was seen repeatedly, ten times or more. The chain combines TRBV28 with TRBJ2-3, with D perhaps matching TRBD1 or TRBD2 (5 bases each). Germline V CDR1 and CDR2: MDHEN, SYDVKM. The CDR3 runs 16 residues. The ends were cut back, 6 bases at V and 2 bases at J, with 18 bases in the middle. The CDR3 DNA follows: TGTGCCAGCAGGGTAGTCCCGGGACGGAACACAGATACGCAGTATTTT. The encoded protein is CASRVVPGRNTDTQYF.

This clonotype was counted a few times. The DNA of the CDR3 is TGTGCCAGCAGTGAAGCGGGGGGTAGAGACACCATATATTTT. Protein sequence: CASSEAGGRDTIYF. The chain uses TRBV6-2 or TRBV6-3 and TRBJ1-3; perhaps TRBD1 as D (5 bases). Germline values: CDR1 MNHEY, CDR2 SVGEGT. The V gene lost 5 bases and the J gene lost 8 bases, with 16 bases spanning the gap. This CDR3 spans 14 amino acids.

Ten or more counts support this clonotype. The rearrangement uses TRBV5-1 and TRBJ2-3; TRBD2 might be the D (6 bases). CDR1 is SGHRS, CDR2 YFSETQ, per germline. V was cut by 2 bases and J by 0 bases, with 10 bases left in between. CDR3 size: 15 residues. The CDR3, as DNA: TGCGCCAGCAGCTTCCGGGCGGGAAGCACAGATACGCAGTATTTT. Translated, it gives CASSFRAGSTDTQYF.

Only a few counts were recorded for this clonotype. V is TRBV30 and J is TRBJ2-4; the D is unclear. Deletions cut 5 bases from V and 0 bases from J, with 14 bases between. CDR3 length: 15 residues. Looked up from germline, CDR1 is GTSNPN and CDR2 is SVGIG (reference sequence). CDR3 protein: CAWSRVPIAKNIQYF. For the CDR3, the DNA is TGTGCCTGGTCCCGAGTCCCTATAGCCAAAAACATTCAGTACTTC.

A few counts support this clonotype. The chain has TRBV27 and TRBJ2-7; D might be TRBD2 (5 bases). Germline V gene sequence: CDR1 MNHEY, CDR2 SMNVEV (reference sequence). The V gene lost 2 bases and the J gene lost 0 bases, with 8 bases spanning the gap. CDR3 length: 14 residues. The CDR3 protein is CASSLERASYEQYF. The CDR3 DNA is TGTGCCAGCAGTTTAGAGAGGGCCTCCTACGAGCAGTACTTC.

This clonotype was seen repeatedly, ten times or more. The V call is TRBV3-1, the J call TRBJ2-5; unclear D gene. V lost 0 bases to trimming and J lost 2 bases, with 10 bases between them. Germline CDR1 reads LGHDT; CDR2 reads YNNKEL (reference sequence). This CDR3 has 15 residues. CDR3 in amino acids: CASSQDGQVQETQYF. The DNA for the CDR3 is TGTGCCAGCAGCCAAGACGGGCAAGTACAAGAGACCCAGTACTTC.

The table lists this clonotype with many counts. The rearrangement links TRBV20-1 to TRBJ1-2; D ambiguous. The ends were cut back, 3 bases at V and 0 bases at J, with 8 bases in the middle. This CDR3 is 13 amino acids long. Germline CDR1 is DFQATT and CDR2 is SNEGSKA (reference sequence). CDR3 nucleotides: TGCAGTGCTAGGCCTCAGGCTAACTATGGCTACACCTTC. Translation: CSARPQANYGYTF.

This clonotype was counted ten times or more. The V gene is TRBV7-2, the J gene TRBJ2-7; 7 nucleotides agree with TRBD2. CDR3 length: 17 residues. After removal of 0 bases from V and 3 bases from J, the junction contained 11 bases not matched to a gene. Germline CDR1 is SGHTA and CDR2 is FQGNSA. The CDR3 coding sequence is TGTGCCAGCAGCTTAGCCCTTACGGCGGGAGTTAGCTACGAGCAGTACTTC. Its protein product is CASSLALTAGVSYEQYF.